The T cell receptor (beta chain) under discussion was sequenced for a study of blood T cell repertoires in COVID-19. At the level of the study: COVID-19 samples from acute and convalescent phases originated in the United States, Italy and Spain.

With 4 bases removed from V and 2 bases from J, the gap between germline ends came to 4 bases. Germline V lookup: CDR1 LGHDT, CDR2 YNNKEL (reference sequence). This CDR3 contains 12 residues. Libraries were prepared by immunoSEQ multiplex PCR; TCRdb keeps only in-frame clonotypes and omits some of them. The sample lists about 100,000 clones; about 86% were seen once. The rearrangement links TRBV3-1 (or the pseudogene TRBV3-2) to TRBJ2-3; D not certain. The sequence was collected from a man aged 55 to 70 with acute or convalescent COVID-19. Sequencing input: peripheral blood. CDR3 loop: CASSRYTDTQYF. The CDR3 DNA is TGTGCCAGCAGCCGTTACACAGATACGCAGTATTTT.